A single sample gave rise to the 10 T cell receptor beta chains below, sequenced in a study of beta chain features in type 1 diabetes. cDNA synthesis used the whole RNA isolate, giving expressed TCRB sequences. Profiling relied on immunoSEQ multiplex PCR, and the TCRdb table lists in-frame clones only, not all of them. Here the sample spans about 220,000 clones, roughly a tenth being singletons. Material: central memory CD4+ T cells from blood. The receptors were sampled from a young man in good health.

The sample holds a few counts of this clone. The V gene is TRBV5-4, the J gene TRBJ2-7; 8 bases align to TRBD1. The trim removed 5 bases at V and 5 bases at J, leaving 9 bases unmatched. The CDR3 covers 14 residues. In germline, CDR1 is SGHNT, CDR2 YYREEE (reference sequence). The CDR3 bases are TGTGCCAGCAGTTCTACGGGACAGGACCACGAGCAGTACTTC. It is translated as CASSSTGQDHEQYF.

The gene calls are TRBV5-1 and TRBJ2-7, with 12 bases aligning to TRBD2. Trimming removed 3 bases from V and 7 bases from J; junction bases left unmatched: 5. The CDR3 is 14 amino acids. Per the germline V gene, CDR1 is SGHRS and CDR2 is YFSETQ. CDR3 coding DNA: TGCGCCAGCAGCTCCTCTAGCGGGAGGGAGGAGCAGTACTTC. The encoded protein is CASSSSSGREEQYF.

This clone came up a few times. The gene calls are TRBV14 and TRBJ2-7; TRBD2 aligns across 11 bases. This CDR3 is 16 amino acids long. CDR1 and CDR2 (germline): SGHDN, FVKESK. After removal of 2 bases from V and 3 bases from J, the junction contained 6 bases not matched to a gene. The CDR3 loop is CASSQIGGLAGYEQYF. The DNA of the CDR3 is TGTGCCAGCAGCCAAATTGGAGGACTAGCGGGCTACGAGCAGTACTTC. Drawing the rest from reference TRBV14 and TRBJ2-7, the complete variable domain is EAGVTQFPSHSVIEKGQTVTLRCDPISGHDNLYWYRRVMGKEIKFLLHFVKESKQDESGMPNNRFLAERTGGTYSTLKVQPAELEDSGVYFCASSQIGGLAGYEQYFGPGTRLTVT.

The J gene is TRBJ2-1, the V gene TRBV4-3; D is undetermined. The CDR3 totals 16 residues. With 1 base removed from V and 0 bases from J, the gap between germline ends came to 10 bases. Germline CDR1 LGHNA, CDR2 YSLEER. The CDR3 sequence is CASSQGLNPSYNEQFF. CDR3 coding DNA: TGCGCCAGCAGCCAAGGGCTGAATCCCTCCTACAATGAGCAGTTCTTC.

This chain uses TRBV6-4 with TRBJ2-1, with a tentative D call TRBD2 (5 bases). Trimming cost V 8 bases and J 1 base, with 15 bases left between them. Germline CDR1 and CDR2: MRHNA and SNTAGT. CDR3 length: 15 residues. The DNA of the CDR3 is TGTGCCAGCGGGAGTACAGCGCCGTCCTACAATGAGCAGTTCTTC. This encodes CASGSTAPSYNEQFF.

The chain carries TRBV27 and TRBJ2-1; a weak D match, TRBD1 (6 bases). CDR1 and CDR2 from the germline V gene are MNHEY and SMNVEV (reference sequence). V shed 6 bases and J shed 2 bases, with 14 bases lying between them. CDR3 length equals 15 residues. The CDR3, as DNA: TGTGCCAGCAGCGACCTGGGGGCACCCTACAATGAGCAGTTCTTC. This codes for CASSDLGAPYNEQFF.

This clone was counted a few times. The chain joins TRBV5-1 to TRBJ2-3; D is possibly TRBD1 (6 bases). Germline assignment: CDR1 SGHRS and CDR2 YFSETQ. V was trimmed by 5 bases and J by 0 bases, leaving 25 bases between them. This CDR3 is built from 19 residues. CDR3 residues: CASRERPGQSTASTDTQYF. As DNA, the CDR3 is TGCGCCAGCAGGGAGAGGCCCGGACAGTCCACCGCTAGCACAGATACGCAGTATTTT. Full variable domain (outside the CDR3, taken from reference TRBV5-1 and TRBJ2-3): KAGVTQTPRYLIKTRGQQVTLSCSPISGHRSVSWYQQTPGQGLQFLFEYFSETQRNKGNFPGRFSGRQFSNSRSEMNVSTLELGDSALYLCASRERPGQSTASTDTQYFGPGTRLTVL.

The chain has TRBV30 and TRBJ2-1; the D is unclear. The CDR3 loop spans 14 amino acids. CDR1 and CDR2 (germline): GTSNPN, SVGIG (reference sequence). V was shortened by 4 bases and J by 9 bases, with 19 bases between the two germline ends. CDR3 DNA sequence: TGTGCCTGGAAGAGTCCTTATGAGGATGGTGAGCAGTTCTTC. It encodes CAWKSPYEDGEQFF.

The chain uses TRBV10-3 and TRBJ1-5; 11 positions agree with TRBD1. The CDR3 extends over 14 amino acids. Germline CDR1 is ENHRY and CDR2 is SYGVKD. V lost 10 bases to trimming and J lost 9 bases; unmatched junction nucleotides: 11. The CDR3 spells CASQPGQGERPQHF. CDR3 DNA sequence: TGTGCCAGCCAACCGGGACAGGGGGAAAGGCCCCAGCATTTT.

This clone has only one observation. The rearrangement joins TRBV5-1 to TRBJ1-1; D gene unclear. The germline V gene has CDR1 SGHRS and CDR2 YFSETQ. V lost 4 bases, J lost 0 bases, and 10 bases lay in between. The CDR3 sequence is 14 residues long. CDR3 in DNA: TGCGCCAGCAGCCCGGATAACTTGAACACTGAAGCTTTCTTT. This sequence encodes CASSPDNLNTEAFF.